Described below is a single T cell receptor beta chain sequence and its context. Its antigen is unidentified. The treatment: oral pan-JAK inhibitor, 5-10 mg twice daily. In germline, CDR1 is SGHRS, CDR2 YFSETQ. With 1 base removed from V and 8 bases from J, the gap between germline ends came to 13 bases. The CDR3 is 14 residues long. These data originate in a study of CD8+ T cells in alopecia areata. Overall study: In an open-label trial, patients got 5 to 10 mg tofacitinib twice daily.

Whole-study findings and limits: Clarity of TCR sharing across patients fell short of that in mice, possibly HLA-related.

Reverse transcription of extracted RNA yielded cDNA, which provided the sequencing template. Profiled with immunoSEQ multiplex PCR; TCRdb holds only in-frame clones, not every one. The repertoire holds 95,000 to 100,000 clones, with 50% to 75% as singletons. The TCR sequence derives from a human donor with alopecia areata. The sequencing used CD8+ T cells sorted from blood, collected at week 4, from a patient treated with tofacitinib. The chain recombines TRBV5-1 with TRBJ2-1; tentative D call: TRBD1 (6 bases). The CDR3 here is CASSLTRGFDEQFF. As DNA, the CDR3 is TGCGCCAGCAGCTTGACGAGGGGGTTCGATGAGCAGTTCTTC.